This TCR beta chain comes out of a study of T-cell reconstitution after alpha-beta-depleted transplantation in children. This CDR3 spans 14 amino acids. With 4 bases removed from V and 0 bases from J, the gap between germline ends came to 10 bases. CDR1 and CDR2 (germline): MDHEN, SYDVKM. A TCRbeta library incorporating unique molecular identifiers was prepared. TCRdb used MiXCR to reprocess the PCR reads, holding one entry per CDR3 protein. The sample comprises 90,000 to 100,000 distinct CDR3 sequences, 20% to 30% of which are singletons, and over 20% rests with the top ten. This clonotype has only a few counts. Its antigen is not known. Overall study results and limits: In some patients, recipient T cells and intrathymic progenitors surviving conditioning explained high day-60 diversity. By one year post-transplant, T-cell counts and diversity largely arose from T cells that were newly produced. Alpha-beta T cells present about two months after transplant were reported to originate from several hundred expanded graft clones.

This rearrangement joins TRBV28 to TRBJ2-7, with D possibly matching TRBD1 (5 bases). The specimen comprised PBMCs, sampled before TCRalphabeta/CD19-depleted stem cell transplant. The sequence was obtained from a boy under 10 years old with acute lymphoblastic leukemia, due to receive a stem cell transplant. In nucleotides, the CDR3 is TGTGCCAGCAGTTCAAGACAGATCTCCTACGAGCAGTACTTC. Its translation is CASSSRQISYEQYF.